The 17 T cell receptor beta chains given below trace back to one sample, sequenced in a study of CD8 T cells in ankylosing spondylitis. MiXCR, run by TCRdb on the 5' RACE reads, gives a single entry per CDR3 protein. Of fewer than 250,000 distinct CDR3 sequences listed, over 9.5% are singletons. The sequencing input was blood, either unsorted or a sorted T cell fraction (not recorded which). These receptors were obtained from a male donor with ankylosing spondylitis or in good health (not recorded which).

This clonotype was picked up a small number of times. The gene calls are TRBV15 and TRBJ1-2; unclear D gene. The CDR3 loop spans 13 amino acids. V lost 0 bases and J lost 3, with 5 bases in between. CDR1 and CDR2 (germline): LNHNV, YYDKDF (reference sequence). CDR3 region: CATSRDADYGYTF. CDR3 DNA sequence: TGTGCCACCAGCAGAGACGCAGACTATGGCTACACCTTC.

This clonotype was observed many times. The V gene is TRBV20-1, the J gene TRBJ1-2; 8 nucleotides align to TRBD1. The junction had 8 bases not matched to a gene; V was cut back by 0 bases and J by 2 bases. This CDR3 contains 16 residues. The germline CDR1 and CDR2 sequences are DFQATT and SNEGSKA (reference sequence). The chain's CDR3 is CSAREGRQGPNYGYTF. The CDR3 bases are TGCAGTGCTAGAGAGGGGAGACAGGGGCCGAACTATGGCTACACCTTC.

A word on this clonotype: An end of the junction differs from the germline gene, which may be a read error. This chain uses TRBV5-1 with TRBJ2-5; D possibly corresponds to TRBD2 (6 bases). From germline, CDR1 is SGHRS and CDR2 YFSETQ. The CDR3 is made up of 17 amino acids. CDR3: CASILEGTVQGRETQYF. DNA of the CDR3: TGCGCCAGCATCTTGGAGGGAACGGTCCAGGGTAGGGAGACCCAGTACTTC. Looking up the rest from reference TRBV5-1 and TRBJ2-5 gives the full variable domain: KAGVTQTPRYLIKTRGQQVTLSCSPISGHRSVSWYQQTPGQGLQFLFEYFSETQRNKGNFPGRFSGRQFSNSRSEMNVSTLELGDSALYLCASILEGTVQGRETQYFGPGTRLLVL.

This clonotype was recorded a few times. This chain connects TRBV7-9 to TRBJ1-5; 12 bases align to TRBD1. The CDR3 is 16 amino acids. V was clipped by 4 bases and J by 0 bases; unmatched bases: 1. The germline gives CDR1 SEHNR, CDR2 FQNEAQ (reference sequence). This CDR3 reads CASSSGQGASNQPQHF. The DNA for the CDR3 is TGTGCCAGCAGCTCGGGACAGGGGGCTAGCAATCAGCCCCAGCATTTT.

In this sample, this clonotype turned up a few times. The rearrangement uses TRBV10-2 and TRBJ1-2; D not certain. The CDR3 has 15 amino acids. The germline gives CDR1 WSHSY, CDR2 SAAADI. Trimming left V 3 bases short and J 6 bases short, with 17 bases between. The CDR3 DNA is TGCGCCAGCAGTGATTTCATTGGGTCGGTGGATGGCTACACCTTC. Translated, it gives CASSDFIGSVDGYTF.

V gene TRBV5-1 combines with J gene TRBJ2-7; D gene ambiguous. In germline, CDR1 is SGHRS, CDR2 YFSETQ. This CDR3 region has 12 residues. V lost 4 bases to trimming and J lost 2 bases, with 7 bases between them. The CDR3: CASSEIPYEQYF. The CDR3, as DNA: TGCGCCAGCAGCGAGATCCCCTACGAGCAGTACTTC.

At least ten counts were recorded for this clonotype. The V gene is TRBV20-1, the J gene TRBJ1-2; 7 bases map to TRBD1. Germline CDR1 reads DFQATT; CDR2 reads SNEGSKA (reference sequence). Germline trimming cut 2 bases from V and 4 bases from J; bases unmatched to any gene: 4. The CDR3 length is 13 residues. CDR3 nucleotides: TGCAGTGCTAGAACAGGGGAGACCTATGGCTACACCTTC. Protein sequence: CSARTGETYGYTF.

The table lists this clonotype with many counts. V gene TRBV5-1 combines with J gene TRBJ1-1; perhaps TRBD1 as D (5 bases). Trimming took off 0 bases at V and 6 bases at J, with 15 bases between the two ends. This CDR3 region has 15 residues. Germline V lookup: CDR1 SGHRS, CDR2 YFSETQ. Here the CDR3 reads CASSLAGGGYAEAFF. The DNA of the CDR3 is TGCGCCAGCAGCTTGGCCGGGGGGGGGTACGCTGAAGCTTTCTTT.

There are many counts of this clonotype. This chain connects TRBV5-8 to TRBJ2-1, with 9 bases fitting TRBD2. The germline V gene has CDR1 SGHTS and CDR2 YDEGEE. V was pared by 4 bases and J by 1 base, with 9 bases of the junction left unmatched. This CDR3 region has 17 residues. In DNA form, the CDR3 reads TGTGCCAGCAGCACCAGAGCGGGGGGATTGTCCTACAATGAGCAGTTCTTC. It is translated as CASSTRAGGLSYNEQFF.

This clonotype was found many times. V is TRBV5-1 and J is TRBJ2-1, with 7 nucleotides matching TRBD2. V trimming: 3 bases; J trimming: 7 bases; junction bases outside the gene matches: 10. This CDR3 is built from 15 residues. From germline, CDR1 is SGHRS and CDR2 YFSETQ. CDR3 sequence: CASSWASGQSNEQFF. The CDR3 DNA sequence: TGCGCCAGCAGCTGGGCTAGCGGTCAATCGAATGAGCAGTTCTTC.

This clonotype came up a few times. This chain's CDR3 is CASKYGEKETQYF. CDR3 nucleotides: TGTGCCAGCAAGTATGGGGAAAAAGAGACCCAGTACTTC. The rearrangement uses TRBV2 and TRBJ2-5, with D hard to call. The CDR3 is 13 residues long. Germline V CDR1 and CDR2: SNHLY, FYNNEI. V was trimmed by 7 bases and J by 3 bases, leaving 12 bases between them.

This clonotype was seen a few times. The CDR3 nucleotides are TGTGCCAGCAGCGTAGACGAGACGGGGACAGGCATATTCGACGAGCAGTACTTC. The encoded protein is CASSVDETGTGIFDEQYF. The gene calls are TRBV9 and TRBJ2-7; 8 bases are shared with TRBD1. Per the germline V gene, CDR1 is SGDLS and CDR2 is YYNGEE. The CDR3 has 18 residues. The J segment lost 5 bases and the V segment lost 0 bases, leaving 16 bases of the junction unmatched.

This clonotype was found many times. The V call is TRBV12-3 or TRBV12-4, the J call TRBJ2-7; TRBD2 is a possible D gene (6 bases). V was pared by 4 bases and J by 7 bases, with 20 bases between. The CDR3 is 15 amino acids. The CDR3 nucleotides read TGTGCCAGCAGTTGGCGTCAGACGTTCGGGGGAGAGCAGTACTTC. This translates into CASSWRQTFGGEQYF.

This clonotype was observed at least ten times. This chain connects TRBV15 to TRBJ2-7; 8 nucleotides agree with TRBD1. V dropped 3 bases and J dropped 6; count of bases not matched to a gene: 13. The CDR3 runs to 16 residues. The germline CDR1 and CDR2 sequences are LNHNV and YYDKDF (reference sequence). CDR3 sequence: CATSSPAGTGRLEQYF. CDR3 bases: TGTGCCACCAGCAGCCCAGCCGGGACAGGTCGGCTCGAGCAGTACTTC.

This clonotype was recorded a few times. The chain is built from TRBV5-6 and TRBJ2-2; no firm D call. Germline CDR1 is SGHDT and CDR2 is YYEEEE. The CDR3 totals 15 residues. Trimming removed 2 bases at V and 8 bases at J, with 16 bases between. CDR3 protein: CASSFVTTGLGELFF. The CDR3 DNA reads TGTGCCAGCAGCTTTGTAACCACCGGCCTGGGGGAGCTGTTTTTT.

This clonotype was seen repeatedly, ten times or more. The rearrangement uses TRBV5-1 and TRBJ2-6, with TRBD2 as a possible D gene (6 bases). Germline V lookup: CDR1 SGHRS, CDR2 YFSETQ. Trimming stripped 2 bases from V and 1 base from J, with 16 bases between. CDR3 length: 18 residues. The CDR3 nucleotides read TGCGCCAGCAGCTTTACCTCGGGACTTCCTTCTGGGGCCAACGTCCTGACTTTC. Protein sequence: CASSFTSGLPSGANVLTF.

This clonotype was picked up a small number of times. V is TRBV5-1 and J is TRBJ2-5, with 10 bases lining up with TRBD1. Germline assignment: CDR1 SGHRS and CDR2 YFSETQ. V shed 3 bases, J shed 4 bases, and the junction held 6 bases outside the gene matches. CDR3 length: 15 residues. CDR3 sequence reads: CASSSGTGVGETQYF. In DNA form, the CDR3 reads TGCGCCAGCAGCTCCGGGACAGGGGTAGGAGAGACCCAGTACTTC.